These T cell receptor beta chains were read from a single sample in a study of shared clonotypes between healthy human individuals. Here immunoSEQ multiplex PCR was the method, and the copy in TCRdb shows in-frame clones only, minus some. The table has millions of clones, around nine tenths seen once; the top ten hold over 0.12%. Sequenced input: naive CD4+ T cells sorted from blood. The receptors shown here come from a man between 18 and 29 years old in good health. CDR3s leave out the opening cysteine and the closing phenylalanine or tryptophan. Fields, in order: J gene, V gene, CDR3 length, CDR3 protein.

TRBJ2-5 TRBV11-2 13 ASSALGLAGETQY
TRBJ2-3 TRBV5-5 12 ASSIGLNTDTQY
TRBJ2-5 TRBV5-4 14 ASSQSRLAGKETQY
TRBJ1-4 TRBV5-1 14 ASSLRGYNVGEKLF
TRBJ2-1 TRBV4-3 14 ASSQGTAGWVHEQF
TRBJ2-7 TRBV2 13 ASSEEGGAYYEQY
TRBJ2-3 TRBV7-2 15 ASSLVRVERATDTQY
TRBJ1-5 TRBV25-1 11 ASSEAGYQPQH
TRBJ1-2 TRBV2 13 ASRGTAEGYYGYT
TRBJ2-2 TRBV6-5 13 ASSRPTGATGELF
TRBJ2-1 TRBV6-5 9 ASSSPTEQF
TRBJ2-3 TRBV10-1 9 ASSERDTQY
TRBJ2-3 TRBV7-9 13 ASSLASGAVDTQY
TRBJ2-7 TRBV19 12 ASSIPGGNHEQY
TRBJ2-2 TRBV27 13 ASSLGRGNTGELF
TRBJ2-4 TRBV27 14 ASSTRTDLAKNIQY
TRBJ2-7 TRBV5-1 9 ASSVTDEQY
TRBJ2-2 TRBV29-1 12 SAGDRGNTGELF
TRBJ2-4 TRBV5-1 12 ASRPTGEFGIQY
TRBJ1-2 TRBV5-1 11 ASSLGPFYGYT